This TCR beta chain came from a study of cytomegalovirus exposure and HLA in healthy donors. Primers: 60 Vbeta forward and 13 Jbeta reverse. Some clones are missing from TCRdb's copy, which holds only in-frame ones; the method was immunoSEQ multiplex PCR. The sample shows roughly 100,000 clones, about 71% of them seen only once. The CDR3 is 14 residues long. Trimming removed 5 bases at V and 4 bases at J, with 12 bases between. Germline V gene data show CDR1 as MNHEY and CDR2 as SMNVEV (reference sequence). This clone came up a few times. V gene TRBV27 combines with J gene TRBJ2-1, with D tentatively TRBD1 (6 bases). Specimen: PBMCs. The receptor comes from a boy aged 5-17 years in good health and CMV-seronegative. DNA for the CDR3: TGTGCCAGCAGTGCCTCGAGGGGGTACAATGAGCAGTTCTTC. This codes for CASSASRGYNEQFF.